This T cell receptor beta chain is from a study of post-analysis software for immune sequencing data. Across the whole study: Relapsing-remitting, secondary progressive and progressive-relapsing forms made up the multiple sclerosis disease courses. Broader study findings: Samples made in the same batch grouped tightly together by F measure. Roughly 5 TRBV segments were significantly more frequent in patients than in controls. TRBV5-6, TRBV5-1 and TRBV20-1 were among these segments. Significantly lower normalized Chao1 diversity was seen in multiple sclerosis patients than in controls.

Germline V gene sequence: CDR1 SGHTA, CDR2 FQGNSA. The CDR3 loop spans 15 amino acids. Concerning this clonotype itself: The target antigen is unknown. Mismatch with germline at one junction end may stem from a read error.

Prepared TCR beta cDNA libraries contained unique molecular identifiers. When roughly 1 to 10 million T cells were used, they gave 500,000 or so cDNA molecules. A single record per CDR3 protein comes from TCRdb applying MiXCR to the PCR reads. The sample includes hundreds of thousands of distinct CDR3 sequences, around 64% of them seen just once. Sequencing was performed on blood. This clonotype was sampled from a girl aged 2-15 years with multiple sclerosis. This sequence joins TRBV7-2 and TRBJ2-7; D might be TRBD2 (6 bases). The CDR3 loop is CASSLVTGDSYERYF. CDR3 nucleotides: TGTGCCAGCAGCTTAGTGACGGGAGACTCCTACGAGCGGTACTTC. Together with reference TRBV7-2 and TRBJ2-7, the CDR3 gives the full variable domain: GAGVSQSPSNKVTEKGKDVELRCDPISGHTALYWYRQSLGQGLEFLIYFQGNSAPDKSGLPSDRFSAERTGGSVSTLTIQRTQQEDSAVYLCASSLVTGDSYERYFGPGTRLTVT.